Listed below are T cell receptor beta chains from one sample, sequenced in a study of T cell responses to AZD1222 COVID-19 vaccine. Here immunoSEQ multiplex PCR was the method, and the copy in TCRdb shows in-frame clones only, minus some. The sample consists of roughly 120,000 clones, roughly nine tenths of them appearing once. The material sequenced was peripheral blood, taken on day 0 of AZD1222 vaccination. These receptors came from an adult in good health. Both conserved end residues are part of each CDR3. Each record gives: clone size, J gene, D gene, V gene, CDR3 DNA, CDR3 protein. D genes are given only for firm matches. Expanded clones are given a class, and other clones once, few, many or no size at all.

. | TRBJ1-6 | . | TRBV27 | TGTGCCAGCATGCAATGGAGAGCAGGCGGATCCTATAATTCACCCCTCCACTTT | CASMQWRAGGSYNSPLHF
. | TRBJ2-3 | TRBD2 | TRBV10-3 | TGTGCCATCAGTGATCAACTAGCGGGAATTTCGGGAGATACGCAGTATTTT | CAISDQLAGISGDTQYF
. | TRBJ1-4 | . | TRBV5-1 | TGCGCCAGCAGCTTGGGGACCCTAAATGAAAAACTGTTTTTT | CASSLGTLNEKLFF
. | TRBJ2-2 | . | TRBV15 | TGTGCCACCTGCCAAACAGGCGGCGGGGAGCTGTTTTTT | CATCQTGGGELFF
. | TRBJ1-2 | . | TRBV29-1 | TGCAGCGTTGAAGCATCCGGGACAAGTGGCTACACCTTC | CSVEASGTSGYTF
. | TRBJ1-2 | . | TRBV5-6 | TGTGCCAGCAGCTACAGGGCCAGTAACTATGGCTACACCTTC | CASSYRASNYGYTF
. | TRBJ1-3 | . | TRBV7-6 | TGTGCCAGCAGCTTATCCGCGGCAGGGCAGAGAAACACCATATATTTT | CASSLSAAGQRNTIYF
medium-sized | TRBJ2-2 | . | TRBV6-2/TRBV6-3 | TGTGCCAGCAGTTACTCGGAAAGCGGGGAGCTGTTTTTT | CASSYSESGELFF
. | TRBJ1-6 | . | TRBV11-2 | TGTGCCAGTACCTTGACGGGACAAGGTTATAATTCACCCCTCCACTTT | CASTLTGQGYNSPLHF
once | TRBJ1-1 | . | TRBV27 | TGTGCCAGCATCGGAGGGTTAATGCGCACTGAAGCTTTCTTT | CASIGGLMRTEAFF
. | TRBJ1-3 | . | TRBV5-1 | TGCGCCAGCAGCTGGGGGGGAGCGGGCCCTGGAGCCTCTACGGATGGAAACACCATATATTTT | CASSWGGAGPGASTDGNTIYF
. | TRBJ1-4 | . | TRBV3-1/TRBV3-2 | TGTGCCAGCAGCTTCCGGGCAGGCACTAATGAAAAACTGTTTTTT | CASSFRAGTNEKLFF
. | TRBJ2-7 | . | TRBV5-8 | TGTGCCAGCAGCAGGGGGGAGTCGGGACGGGTTTCCCACGAGCAGTACTTC | CASSRGESGRVSHEQYF
. | TRBJ2-7 | . | TRBV9 | TGTGCCAGCAGCGACGTCGACAGTCCATGGGTCGAGCAGTACTTC | CASSDVDSPWVEQYF
. | TRBJ2-1 | TRBD2 | TRBV7-3 | TGTGCCAGCAGCTTAAATCGGCTAGCGGGAGACTTAAGGAATGAGCAGTTCTTC | CASSLNRLAGDLRNEQFF